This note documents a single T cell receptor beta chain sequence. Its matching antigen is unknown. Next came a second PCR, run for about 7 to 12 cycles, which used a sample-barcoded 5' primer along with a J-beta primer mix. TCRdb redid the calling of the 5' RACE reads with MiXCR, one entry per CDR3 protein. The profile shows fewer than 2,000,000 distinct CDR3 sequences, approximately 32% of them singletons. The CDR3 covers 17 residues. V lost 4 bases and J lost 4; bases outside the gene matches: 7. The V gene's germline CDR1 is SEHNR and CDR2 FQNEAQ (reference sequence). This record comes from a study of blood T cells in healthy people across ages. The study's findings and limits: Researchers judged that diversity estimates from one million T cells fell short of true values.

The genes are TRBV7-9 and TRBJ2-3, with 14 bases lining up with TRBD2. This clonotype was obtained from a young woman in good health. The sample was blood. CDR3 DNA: TGTGCCAGCAGCTCAGGGGGACTAGCGGGAGTTGCAGATACGCAGTATTTT. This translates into CASSSGGLAGVADTQYF. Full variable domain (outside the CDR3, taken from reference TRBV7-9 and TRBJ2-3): DTGVSQNPRHKITKRGQNVTFRCDPISEHNRLYWYRQTLGQGPEFLTYFQNEAQLEKSRLLSDRFSAERPKGSFSTLEIQRTEQGDSAMYLCASSSGGLAGVADTQYFGPGTRLTVL.